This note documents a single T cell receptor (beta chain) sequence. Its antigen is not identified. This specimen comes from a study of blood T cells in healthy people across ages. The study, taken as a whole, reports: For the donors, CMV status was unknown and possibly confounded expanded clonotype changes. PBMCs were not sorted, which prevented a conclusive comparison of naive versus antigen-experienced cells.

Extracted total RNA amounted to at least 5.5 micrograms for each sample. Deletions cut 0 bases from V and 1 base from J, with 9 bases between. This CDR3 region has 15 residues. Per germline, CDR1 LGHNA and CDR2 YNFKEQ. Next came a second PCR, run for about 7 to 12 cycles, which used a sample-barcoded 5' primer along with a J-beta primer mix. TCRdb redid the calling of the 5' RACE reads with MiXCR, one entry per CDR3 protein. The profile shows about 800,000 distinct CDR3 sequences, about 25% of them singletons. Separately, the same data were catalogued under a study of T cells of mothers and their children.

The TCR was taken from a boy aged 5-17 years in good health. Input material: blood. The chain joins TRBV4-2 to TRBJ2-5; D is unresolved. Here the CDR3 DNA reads TGTGCCAGCAGCCAAGAAGGAAGCACCCAAGAGACCCAGTACTTC. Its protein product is CASSQEGSTQETQYF.